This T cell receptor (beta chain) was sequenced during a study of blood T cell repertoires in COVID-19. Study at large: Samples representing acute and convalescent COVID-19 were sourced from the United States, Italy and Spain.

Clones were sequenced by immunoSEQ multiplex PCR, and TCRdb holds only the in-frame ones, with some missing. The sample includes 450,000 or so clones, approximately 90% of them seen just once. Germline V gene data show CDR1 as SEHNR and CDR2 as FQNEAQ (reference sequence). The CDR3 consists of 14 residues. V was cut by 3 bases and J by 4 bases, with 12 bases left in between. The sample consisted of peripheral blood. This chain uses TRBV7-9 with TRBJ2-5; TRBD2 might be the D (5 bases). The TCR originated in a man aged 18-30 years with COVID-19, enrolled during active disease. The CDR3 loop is CASSFTSQGETQYF. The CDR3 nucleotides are TGTGCCAGCAGCTTTACTAGTCAAGGAGAGACCCAGTACTTC. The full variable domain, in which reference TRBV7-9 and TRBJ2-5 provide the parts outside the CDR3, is DTGVSQNPRHKITKRGQNVTFRCDPISEHNRLYWYRQTLGQGPEFLTYFQNEAQLEKSRLLSDRFSAERPKGSFSTLEIQRTEQGDSAMYLCASSFTSQGETQYFGPGTRLLVL.